These 27 T cell receptor beta chains were sequenced from one sample in a study of graft-versus-host responses after intestinal transplantation (dated by TCRdb to 2020 to 2023). The library was obtained by the immunoSEQ multiplex PCR assay. What TCRdb holds here is the immuneACCESS table cut down to in-frame rearrangements. Part of the clones is not present; checked against another copy, under half of the missing clones reflect an unresolved V gene, and the others are unexplained. This sample holds about 97,000 clones; over 75% were observed only once. The ten largest account for 15% to 20% of the sample. Source: PBMCs, taken 450 to 480 days after intestinal transplant. The source is a human patient who received an intestinal transplant, so some T cells may come from the graft donor.

The rearrangement uses TRBV5-1 and TRBJ1-3; tentative D call: TRBD1 (6 bases). The germline V and J ends were trimmed by 2 bases and 0 bases, with 15 bases remaining between them. Germline values: CDR1 SGHRS, CDR2 YFSETQ. The CDR3 covers 17 residues. CDR3 loop: CASSFYAGDTSGNTIYF. CDR3 DNA sequence: TGCGCCAGCAGCTTTTACGCAGGGGACACCTCTGGAAACACCATATATTTT.

This clone was seen once. The junction shows a germline mismatch at one end, possibly a read error. The chain couples TRBV7-9 to TRBJ1-1; a weak D match, TRBD1 (5 bases). The CDR3 runs to 13 residues. Germline assignment: CDR1 SEHNR and CDR2 FQNEAQ (reference sequence). The CDR3: CASSSRQGAEALF. CDR3 coding DNA: TGTGCCAGCAGCTCCAGGCAGGGAGCTGAAGCTCTCTTT.

In this sample, this clone turned up once. The V gene is TRBV6-5, the J gene TRBJ2-5, with TRBD1 matching over 8 bases. Germline V gives CDR1 MNHEY, CDR2 SVGAGI. The CDR3 consists of 13 residues. Trimming removed 4 bases from V and 5 bases from J; junction bases left unmatched: 3. The DNA of the CDR3 is TGTGCCAGCAGTTGGACAGGGTCGGAGACCCAGTACTTC. Protein: CASSWTGSETQYF.

This clone was recorded once. This sequence joins TRBV5-6 and TRBJ1-2, with D perhaps matching TRBD1 (6 bases). V shed 1 base and J shed 8 bases, with 9 bases lying between them. The V gene's germline CDR1 is SGHDT and CDR2 YYEEEE. The CDR3 spans 12 residues. Written as DNA, the CDR3 is TGTGCCAGCAGCTTGTGGGGGGCAGGCTACACCTTC. This codes for CASSLWGAGYTF.

The genes are TRBV5-1 and TRBJ2-7, with 12 bases identical to TRBD1. V shed 3 bases and J 7 bases; nucleotides not matched to a gene: 5. The CDR3 runs to 14 residues. CDR1 is SGHRS and CDR2 is YFSETQ in the germline V gene. This chain's CDR3 is CASSWGQGAGEQYF. The CDR3 region has the DNA TGCGCCAGCAGCTGGGGACAGGGGGCCGGGGAGCAGTACTTC.

J is TRBJ2-3 and V is TRBV10-3; no definite D call. The germline gives CDR1 ENHRY, CDR2 SYGVKD. CDR3 size: 12 residues. V shed 9 bases and J shed 0 bases, with 7 bases lying between them. CDR3 sequence: CAIQASTDTQYF. In DNA, the CDR3 is TGTGCCATTCAGGCTAGCACAGATACGCAGTATTTT.

V is TRBV5-8 and J is TRBJ1-1, with D perhaps matching TRBD1 (5 bases). V shed 4 bases and J shed 3 bases, with 10 bases lying between them. This CDR3 contains 13 residues. The germline V gene has CDR1 SGHTS and CDR2 YDEGEE. CDR3 amino acids: CASSRRGDTEAFF. CDR3 nucleotide sequence: TGTGCCAGCAGCCGCCGGGGGGACACTGAAGCTTTCTTT.

The chain links TRBV2 to TRBJ1-2, with D perhaps TRBD1 (5 bases). V was pared by 7 bases and J by 2 bases, with 11 bases between. CDR1 is SNHLY, CDR2 FYNNEI, per germline. The CDR3 runs to 13 residues. CDR3 region: CASNLDSNYGYTF. The CDR3 nucleotides are TGTGCCAGCAACCTAGACAGCAACTATGGCTACACCTTC. Looking up the rest from reference TRBV2 and TRBJ1-2 gives the full variable domain: EPEVTQTPSHQVTQMGQEVILRCVPISNHLYFYWYRQILGQKVEFLVSFYNNEISEKSEIFDDQFSVERPDGSNFTLKIRSTKLEDSAMYFCASNLDSNYGYTFGSGTRLTVV.

About this clone itself: Its ends do not fully match the called genes, so a read error is possible. The genes are TRBV15 and TRBJ1-1, with D possibly matching TRBD1 (5 bases). Germline V gives CDR1 LNHNV, CDR2 YYDKDF (reference sequence). This CDR3 comprises 13 residues. The CDR3 spells CTTSRVVNTEAFF. The CDR3 DNA follows: TGTACCACCAGCAGGGTGGTGAACACTGAAGCTTTCTTT.

CDR3 amino acids: CASSVAGGVEQFF. CDR3 DNA: TGTGCCAGCAGCGTGGCCGGCGGGGTTGAGCAGTTCTTC. The V gene is TRBV11-3, the J gene TRBJ2-1, with TRBD2 as a possible D gene (6 bases). CDR3 length equals 13 residues. V was clipped by 5 bases and J by 9 bases, with 14 bases between them. Per the germline V gene, CDR1 is SGHNT and CDR2 is YENEEA. The variable domain in full, completed from reference TRBV11-3 and TRBJ2-1, reads EAGVVQSPRYKIIEKKQPVAFWCNPISGHNTLYWYLQNLGQGPELLIRYENEEAVDDSQLPKDRFSAERLKGVDSTLKIQPAELGDSAVYLCASSVAGGVEQFFGPGTRLTVL.

The gene calls are TRBV7-9 and TRBJ2-3; D possibly matches TRBD1 or TRBD2 (5 bases each). The CDR3 has 15 residues. Trimming stripped 6 bases from V and 6 bases from J, with 19 bases between. The germline gives CDR1 SEHNR, CDR2 FQNEAQ (reference sequence). DNA of the CDR3: TGTGCCAGCAGTCCACGGGACGGGGAGCAGGATACGCAGTATTTT. Protein sequence: CASSPRDGEQDTQYF. The variable domain in full, with the rest retrieved from reference TRBV7-9 and TRBJ2-3, is DTGVSQNPRHKITKRGQNVTFRCDPISEHNRLYWYRQTLGQGPEFLTYFQNEAQLEKSRLLSDRFSAERPKGSFSTLEIQRTEQGDSAMYLCASSPRDGEQDTQYFGPGTRLTVL.

V and J are TRBV5-6 and TRBJ2-1; 8 positions match TRBD2. CDR3 size: 15 residues. Germline values: CDR1 SGHDT, CDR2 YYEEEE. V lost 3 bases and J lost 9; bases outside the gene matches: 11. The CDR3 DNA sequence: TGTGCCAGCAGCTCCTCCGGGGGGGGGCTGGGTGAGCAGTTCTTC. It specifies CASSSSGGGLGEQFF.

The rearrangement links TRBV6-5 to TRBJ2-1, with TRBD2 matching 13 bases. V dropped 6 bases and J dropped 13; count of bases not matched to a gene: 12. CDR3 length: 15 amino acids. Germline CDR1 is MNHEY and CDR2 is SVGAGI. The DNA of the CDR3 is TGTGCCAGCAGACCAACTAGCGGGGGGGCCGAAGGTCAGTTCTTC. Translation: CASRPTSGGAEGQFF.

J is TRBJ2-5 and V is TRBV20-1; weak D call: TRBD1 (5 bases). The CDR3 runs 11 residues. V was shortened by 3 bases and J by 7 bases, with 9 bases between the two germline ends. Germline loops: CDR1 DFQATT, CDR2 SNEGSKA (reference sequence). Here the CDR3 reads CSARAGLTQYF. CDR3 bases: TGCAGTGCTAGGGCAGGGCTGACCCAGTACTTC.

The CDR3 reads CASRGDGDYGYTF. CDR3 DNA: TGTGCCAGCAGGGGGGACGGGGACTATGGCTACACCTTC. The chain recombines TRBV6-4 with TRBJ1-2; D might be TRBD1 (5 bases). The CDR3 runs to 13 residues. In germline, CDR1 is MRHNA, CDR2 SNTAGT. Trimming removed 6 bases from V and 3 bases from J, with 11 bases in between.

This clone was seen once. The V and J genes are TRBV5-4 and TRBJ1-1, with unresolved D. Looked up from germline, CDR1 is SGHNT and CDR2 is YYREEE (reference sequence). V was trimmed by 4 bases and J by 4 bases, leaving 17 bases between them. The CDR3 extends over 15 amino acids. The CDR3 region is CASSLVGFRTTEAFF. The DNA for the CDR3 is TGTGCCAGCAGCCTGGTGGGATTCAGGACCACTGAAGCTTTCTTT.

This chain links TRBV9 with TRBJ1-6; the match to TRBD1 covers 8 bases. Germline CDR1 and CDR2: SGDLS and YYNGEE. The V and J ends lost 4 bases and 6 bases, in that order; junction bases with no gene match: 3. The CDR3 length is 14 residues. The CDR3 bases are TGTGCCAGCAGCCAGGGGGCAGGTAATTCACCCCTCCACTTT. This encodes CASSQGAGNSPLHF.

This clone showed up just once. The chain employs TRBV19 and TRBJ1-1; D remains unclear. This CDR3 region has 14 residues. The V gene lost 4 bases and the J gene lost 4 bases, with 13 bases spanning the gap. Looked up from germline, CDR1 is LNHDA and CDR2 is SQIVND (reference sequence). In DNA, the CDR3 is TGTGCCAGTAGTAGCGGGTCCGGGCCCACTGAAGCTTTCTTT. Translated, it gives CASSSGSGPTEAFF.

This chain connects TRBV6-1 to TRBJ1-6; D uncertain. The CDR3 length is 14 residues. Trimming removed 1 base from V and 10 bases from J, with 11 bases in between. The germline V gene has CDR1 MNHNS and CDR2 SASEGT. CDR3 in amino acids: CASSEEVRGSPLHF. The CDR3 DNA sequence: TGTGCCAGCAGTGAAGAGGTCCGAGGGTCACCCCTCCACTTT.

The chain carries TRBV12-5 and TRBJ2-7; TRBD2 aligns across 12 bases. The V gene's germline CDR1 is LGHNT and CDR2 FRNRAP. The J segment lost 7 bases and the V segment lost 1 base, leaving 8 bases of the junction unmatched. The CDR3 length is 16 residues. The CDR3 coding sequence is TGTGCTAGTGGTTTGGCCCCGAGGACTAGCGGGGTTGAGCAGTACTTC. This sequence encodes CASGLAPRTSGVEQYF.

V gene TRBV7-9 combines with J gene TRBJ2-3; D is uncertain. V lost 5 bases to trimming and J lost 2 bases, with 14 bases between them. The CDR3 is made up of 15 amino acids. Per germline, CDR1 SEHNR and CDR2 FQNEAQ (reference sequence). For the CDR3, the DNA is TGTGCCAGCAGCCTACAGACTCTATCCACAGATACGCAGTATTTT. This encodes CASSLQTLSTDTQYF.

This chain connects TRBV18 to TRBJ1-1; perhaps TRBD1 as D (5 bases). V was trimmed by 8 bases and J by 0 bases, leaving 16 bases between them. The length of the CDR3 is 15 residues. Germline CDR1 is KGHSH and CDR2 is LQKENI. As DNA, the CDR3 is TGTGCCAGCCACCGCGGGGGAGGCTTGAACACTGAAGCTTTCTTT. Its protein is CASHRGGGLNTEAFF. The whole variable domain, remainder taken from reference TRBV18 and TRBJ1-1, is NAGVMQNPRHLVRRRGQEARLRCSPMKGHSHVYWYRQLPEEGLKFMVYLQKENIIDESGMPKERFSAEFPKEGPSILRIQQVVRGDSAAYFCASHRGGGLNTEAFFGQGTRLTVV.

CDR3 DNA sequence: TGTGCCAGCGGCTCACAGGGAAGTGATGAAAAACTGTTTTTT. The encoded protein is CASGSQGSDEKLFF. This chain uses TRBV2 with TRBJ1-4, with D tentatively TRBD1 (6 bases). Germline-derived CDR1 and CDR2 are SNHLY and FYNNEI. CDR3 length: 14 amino acids. The V end was cut by 8 bases, the J end by 6 bases, with 16 bases between. The variable domain in full, with the rest retrieved from reference TRBV2 and TRBJ1-4, is EPEVTQTPSHQVTQMGQEVILRCVPISNHLYFYWYRQILGQKVEFLVSFYNNEISEKSEIFDDQFSVERPDGSNFTLKIRSTKLEDSAMYFCASGSQGSDEKLFFGSGTQLSVL.

The chain links TRBV15 to TRBJ1-5, with D possibly matching TRBD1 (5 bases). Trimming left V 0 bases short and J 4 bases short, with 7 bases between. Germline V gene data show CDR1 as LNHNV and CDR2 as YYDKDF (reference sequence). CDR3 length: 14 amino acids. CDR3: CATSRDWGNQPQHF. In DNA form, the CDR3 reads TGTGCCACCAGCAGAGATTGGGGGAATCAGCCCCAGCATTTT.

The V gene is TRBV6-5, the J gene TRBJ2-5; TRBD1 is a possible D gene (6 bases). This CDR3 has 14 residues. From germline, CDR1 is MNHEY and CDR2 SVGAGI. V gave up 6 bases and J gave up 5 bases, with 16 bases separating them. The CDR3 loop reads CASRMDRREETQYF. For the CDR3, the DNA is TGTGCCAGCAGGATGGACAGACGAGAGGAGACCCAGTACTTC.

A single count supports this clone. The chain uses TRBV6-5 and TRBJ1-1; 8 bases match TRBD1. Germline lookup yields CDR1 MNHEY and CDR2 SVGAGI. The CDR3 is 15 amino acids. V gave up 7 bases and J gave up 1 base; unmatched junction bases: 8. The CDR3 DNA reads as TGTGCCAGCACCCGGACAGGGATTGGGAACACTGAAGCTTTCTTT. The encoded protein is CASTRTGIGNTEAFF.

A single count supports this clone. The V and J genes are TRBV11-2 and TRBJ2-3; D tentatively reads TRBD1 or TRBD2 (5 bases each). The germline V gene has CDR1 SGHAT and CDR2 FQNNGV. The CDR3 has 16 amino acids. V lost 1 base and J 8 bases, leaving 19 bases between the germline ends. The CDR3 DNA reads as TGTGCCAGCAGCTTAGGGGGCGGGCCTTCGGAGGTTACGCAGTATTTT. Amino acid sequence: CASSLGGGPSEVTQYF.